This T cell receptor (beta chain) comes out of a study of blood T cell repertoires in COVID-19. Germline CDR1 is SGHRS and CDR2 is YFSETQ. This CDR3 contains 11 residues. V shed 2 bases and J 9 bases; nucleotides not matched to a gene: 0. How the authors handled the data: The assay estimated nucleated cells by amplifying reference gene primers. The repertoire was sequenced with immunoSEQ multiplex PCR; TCRdb's copy has only in-frame clones and lacks some. V, J and clone size were drawn from that table, and D and trimming were deduced from the DNA. Among 300,000 to 450,000 clones listed, about 85% were seen once.

The source is a woman aged 18 to 35 with acute or convalescent COVID-19. Sequencing input: peripheral blood. The V gene is TRBV5-1, the J gene TRBJ1-1; 8 bases are a match to TRBD1. CDR3 protein: CASSFRGQAFF. In DNA form, the CDR3 reads TGCGCCAGCAGCTTCAGGGGGCAAGCTTTCTTT.